This TCR beta chain was identified during a study of OX40 agonist ivuxolimab in advanced cancers. Study details: Ivuxolimab is a fully human IgG2 antibody that activates OX40 (CD134). Overall study findings and caveats: Antigen specificity was not determined for the expanded peripheral T cells.

As regards this clone: Its antigen is unidentified.

This table comes from immunoSEQ multiplex PCR, and its TCRdb copy is limited to in-frame clones, with some not included. Of about 41,000 clones listed, 78% are singletons. This clonotype was obtained from an adult with an advanced solid tumor such as melanoma, head and neck, liver or kidney cancer. This specimen was CD4+ or CD8+ T cells sorted from blood, taken in a trial of the OX40 agonist ivuxolimab.

The CDR3 sequence is CASSVYDRGTGGPDTQYF. CDR3 coding DNA: TGTGCCAGCAGCGTATATGACAGGGGGACAGGGGGTCCAGATACGCAGTATTTT. The chain combines TRBV9 with TRBJ2-3; 11 nucleotides match TRBD1. Germline V CDR1 and CDR2: SGDLS, YYNGEE. The CDR3 has 18 residues. The J segment lost 4 bases and the V segment lost 1 base, leaving 11 bases of the junction unmatched. The full variable domain, with the rest looked up from reference TRBV9 and TRBJ2-3, is DSGVTQTPKHLITATGQRVTLRCSPRSGDLSVYWYQQSLDQGLQFLIQYYNGEERAKGNILERFSAQQFPDLHSELNLSSLELGDSALYFCASSVYDRGTGGPDTQYFGPGTRLTVL.